Presented here are 6 T cell receptor beta chains from one specimen sequenced in a study of blood T cell repertoires in COVID-19. This table comes from immunoSEQ multiplex PCR, and its TCRdb copy is limited to in-frame clones, with some not included. The sample holds some 220,000 clones, approximately 85% seen once. Sequenced: peripheral blood. The source is a woman in her 70s with COVID-19, enrolled during active disease.

This chain links TRBV12-3 or TRBV12-4 with TRBJ2-1; 8 bases align to TRBD1. The length of the CDR3 is 13 residues. The J segment lost 16 bases and the V segment lost 2 bases, leaving 10 bases of the junction unmatched. The CDR3 nucleotides are TGTGCCAGCAGTTTATCAACGACAGGGGTATCCTTCTTC. Its protein is CASSLSTTGVSFF.

This chain links TRBV27 with TRBJ2-7; 13 positions match TRBD2. CDR1 MNHEY and CDR2 SMNVEV come from the germline V gene (reference sequence). The CDR3 runs to 16 residues. V lost 5 bases, J lost 7 bases, and 11 bases stayed unmatched. The CDR3 DNA sequence: TGTGCCAGCAGTCCGCTCGGGACTAGCGGGAAATTTGAGCAGTACTTC. Its protein is CASSPLGTSGKFEQYF.

The J gene is TRBJ2-5, the V gene TRBV5-1; D ambiguous. The germline V gene encodes CDR1 SGHRS and CDR2 YFSETQ. This CDR3 spans 14 amino acids. V lost 0 bases, J lost 5 bases, and 11 bases lay in between. CDR3 bases: TGCGCCAGCAGCTTGGTTCTGGCATCGGAGACCCAGTACTTC. This gives the protein CASSLVLASETQYF.

The gene calls are TRBV5-1 and TRBJ2-1, with D tentatively TRBD1 (6 bases). This CDR3 comprises 14 residues. From germline, CDR1 is SGHRS and CDR2 YFSETQ. V was shortened by 4 bases and J by 4 bases, with 12 bases between the two germline ends. The CDR3 protein is CASSPRQAYNEQFF. The CDR3 DNA follows: TGCGCCAGCAGCCCCCGACAGGCTTACAATGAGCAGTTCTTC. The variable domain in full, with the rest retrieved from reference TRBV5-1 and TRBJ2-1, is KAGVTQTPRYLIKTRGQQVTLSCSPISGHRSVSWYQQTPGQGLQFLFEYFSETQRNKGNFPGRFSGRQFSNSRSEMNVSTLELGDSALYLCASSPRQAYNEQFFGPGTRLTVL.

This chain joins TRBV30 and TRBJ1-5, with D possibly TRBD1 on 5 matching bases. V lost 3 bases to trimming and J lost 7 bases, with 16 bases between them. Germline-derived CDR1 and CDR2 are GTSNPN and SVGIG (reference sequence). The CDR3 consists of 14 residues. The chain's CDR3 is CAWSSGGGGQPQHF. The CDR3 nucleotides are TGTGCCTGGAGCTCTGGGGGAGGAGGCCAGCCCCAGCATTTT.

This chain connects TRBV11-2 to TRBJ2-7, with TRBD1 identical over 8 bases. The CDR3 has 14 residues. V trimming: 1 base; J trimming: 4 bases; junction bases outside the gene matches: 3. CDR1 SGHAT and CDR2 FQNNGV come from the germline V gene. This CDR3 is CASSLAGGGYEQYF. Here the CDR3 DNA reads TGTGCCAGCAGCTTAGCAGGGGGCGGGTACGAGCAGTACTTC.